What follows are 21 T cell receptor beta chains derived from one specimen sequenced in a study of CD8+ T cells in alopecia areata. As the sequencing template, cDNA was produced by extracting RNA and reverse transcribing it. Repertoires were generated with immunoSEQ multiplex PCR, while TCRdb's copy carries only in-frame clones and drops some. The specimen has roughly 110,000 clones, none found just once. The sequenced sample was lesional skin. The receptor set was obtained from a C3H/HeJ mouse with alopecia areata. The strain's MHC haplotype is H2-k.

This clone was observed a few times. Mouse gene names apply. CDR3 loop: CASRDRGQDYEQYF. The DNA read from the CDR3 is TGTGCCAGCCGGGACAGGGGGCAAGATTAT. V is TRBV13-1 and J is TRBJ2-7, with 12 bases aligning to TRBD1. The sequenced fragment ends 4 residues before the CDR3 boundary, so the rest is inferred from the germline J gene. There are 14 residues in the CDR3. Germline assignment: CDR1 NSHNY and CDR2 SYGAGN.

Of note for this clone: Gene names and germline match the mouse. The missing CDR3 end, 4 residues past where the read stops, is filled in from the germline J gene. This chain joins TRBV19 and TRBJ2-1; 8 bases are a match to TRBD2. CDR3 length: 15 residues. V gave up 1 base and J gave up 3 bases; unmatched junction bases: 3. Germline V lookup: CDR1 FNHDT, CDR2 SITEND (reference sequence). The CDR3 reads CASSINGGVYAEQFF. The covered CDR3 bases are TGTGCCAGCAGTATAAATGGGGGGGTCTATGCT.

Worth noting for this clone: The protein given in TCRdb and the translation of the DNA differ at residue 14, and the sequence presented here derives from the DNA. Germline and genes: mouse. The read ends 3 residues before the CDR3 terminus; that terminus is restored from the germline J gene. This rearrangement joins TRBV13-1 to TRBJ1-3; 10 bases map to TRBD1. The CDR3 totals 17 residues. Germline CDR1 reads NSHNY; CDR2 reads SYGAGN. Trimming removed 5 bases from V and 0 bases from J; junction bases left unmatched: 8. The chain's CDR3 is CASSPRDRGNSGNTLYF. CDR3 DNA (partial): TGTGCCAGCAGCCCCCGGGACAGGGGCAATTCTGGAAATACG.

Points on this clone: Gene names and germline refer to mouse. With the read ending 4 residues before the CDR3 end, the germline J gene is used to fill in that end. The genes are TRBV13-1 and TRBJ1-1; 7 bases fit TRBD1. Germline V lookup: CDR1 NSHNY, CDR2 SYGAGN. The CDR3 has 14 amino acids. V shed 6 bases, J shed 0 bases, and the junction held 5 bases outside the gene matches. The CDR3 spells CASTGGRANTEVFF. The DNA read from the CDR3 is TGTGCCAGCACAGGGGGAAGAGCAAACACA.

On this clone: At residue 12, the DNA translation does not agree with TCRdb's protein; the protein displayed here is the one encoded by the DNA. Germline and genes here are mouse. The DNA ends 3 residues before the CDR3 does, and the rest of the CDR3 is filled in from the germline J gene. The chain combines TRBV1 with TRBJ1-6; TRBD1 matches 7 bases. TRBJ1-6 is given ORF status, its function remaining uncertain. Germline V gene sequence: CDR1 NSQYPW, CDR2 LRSPGD (reference sequence). This CDR3 spans 15 amino acids. Trimming removed 1 base from V and 7 bases from J; junction bases left unmatched: 4. CDR3 in amino acids: CTCSAVGTANSPLYF. CDR3 DNA (partial): TGCACCTGCAGTGCAGTCGGGACAGCAAATTCGCCC.

This clone occurred a few times. The gene names given are mouse names. The read comes to an end 4 residues before the CDR3 does, leaving the germline J gene to fill in the end. The chain combines TRBV13-3 with TRBJ2-4; 7 bases are a match to TRBD2. Trimming took 1 base from V and 2 from J; bases not matched to a gene: 7. The germline gives CDR1 NNHDY, CDR2 SYVADS. The CDR3 loop spans 16 amino acids. CDR3 sequence: CASSDWYGGFQNTLYF. Partial CDR3 DNA: TGTGCCAGCAGTGATTGGTATGGGGGGTTTCAAAAC.

This clone occurred a few times. Mouse gene names apply. The sequence runs out 4 residues before the end of the CDR3; the remainder is reconstructed from the germline J gene. The chain combines TRBV16 with TRBJ1-2, with D possibly being TRBD1 (6 bases). Germline assignment: CDR1 SGHSA and CDR2 FRNQAP. The CDR3 runs to 15 residues. V lost 1 base to trimming and J lost 1 base, with 10 bases between them. Incomplete CDR3 DNA: TGTGCAAGCAGCTTAGTGGGGACACAAAACTCC. Amino acid sequence: CASSLVGTQNS. In full, the CDR3 is CASSLVGTQNSDYTF.

This clone appeared a few times. The genes and germline here are from mouse. The read halts 4 residues ahead of the CDR3 end, with the missing end drawn from the germline J gene. The chain employs TRBV17 and TRBJ2-1; TRBD2 matches at 10 bases. Germline V lookup: CDR1 MNHDT, CDR2 YYDKIL. The V gene end was trimmed by 0 bases and the J gene end by 6 bases; junction bases not matched to a gene: 5. The CDR3 has 16 residues. CDR3 bases read: TGTGCTAGCAGTAGAGATTCGACTGGGGGGTTTGCT. This encodes CASSRDSTGGFA. The complete CDR3 reads CASSRDSTGGFAEQFF.

This clone was counted only a few times. Mouse names are used for the genes. The CDR3 is cut off 4 residues early in the read; its end comes from the germline J gene. This chain connects TRBV1 to TRBJ2-7; 11 bases fit TRBD2. Germline assignment: CDR1 NSQYPW and CDR2 LRSPGD (reference sequence). The V segment lost 3 bases and the J segment 0 bases; nucleotides outside the gene matches: 4. The CDR3 is 16 amino acids. The CDR3: CTCSARDWGSSYEQYF. CDR3 DNA, as far as it was read: TGCACCTGCAGTGCCCGGGACTGGGGGAGCTCCTAT.

The table lists this clone with a few counts. Mouse names are used for the genes. The sequence runs out 4 residues before the end of the CDR3; the remainder is reconstructed from the germline J gene. The V call is TRBV13-3, the J call TRBJ2-5; D possibly corresponds to TRBD1 (5 bases). There are 11 residues in the CDR3. V was shortened by 8 bases and J by 3 bases, with 7 bases between the two germline ends. The germline V gene has CDR1 NNHDY and CDR2 SYVADS. The CDR3 loop is CASGQQDTQYF. The sequenced CDR3 bases are TGTGCCAGTGGACAACAAGAC.

This clone has only a few counts. Gene names and germline refer to mouse. The sequenced fragment ends 4 residues before the CDR3 boundary, so the rest is inferred from the germline J gene. The chain employs TRBV1 and TRBJ1-4; no firm D call. The CDR3 covers 12 residues. Trimming left V 4 bases short and J 2 bases short, with 2 bases between. The germline CDR1 and CDR2 sequences are NSQYPW and LRSPGD (reference sequence). Incomplete CDR3 DNA: TGCACCTGCAGTGTGTCCAACGAA. This encodes CTCSVSNE. The entire CDR3 is CTCSVSNERLFF.

This clone was picked up a small number of times. Gene names are mouse gene names. Read data end 4 residues before the CDR3 end; the end is taken from the germline J gene. J is TRBJ1-4 and V is TRBV17, with TRBD1 matching 7 bases. J was trimmed by 1 base and V by 2 bases; bases with no gene match: 1. CDR1 is MNHDT, CDR2 YYDKIL, per germline. The CDR3 sequence is 15 residues long. The part of the CDR3 DNA that was read is TGTGCTAGCAGTAGACAGGGGGGTTCCAACGAA. Translation: CASSRQGGSNE. The complete CDR3 protein is CASSRQGGSNERLFF.

In this sample, this clone turned up a few times. Genes here carry mouse names. The CDR3 end falls 4 residues outside the read, so it is completed with the germline J gene. This chain links TRBV13-2 with TRBJ1-1, with 11 positions matching TRBD1. The CDR3 runs 15 residues. V was clipped by 0 bases and J by 4 bases; unmatched bases: 2. Germline CDR1 is NNHNN and CDR2 is SYGAGS (reference sequence). The DNA read from the CDR3 is TGTGCCAGCGGTGATGCTGGGACAGGGGGCACA. Encoded protein: CASGDAGTGGT. The CDR3, in full, reads CASGDAGTGGTEVFF.

With respect to this clone: Mouse gene names and germline throughout. The read ends 4 residues before the CDR3 terminus; that terminus is restored from the germline J gene. J is TRBJ2-7 and V is TRBV13-1, with TRBD2 matching over 7 bases. This CDR3 spans 14 amino acids. The germline V gene encodes CDR1 NSHNY and CDR2 SYGAGN. The DNA read from the CDR3 is TGTGCCAGCAGTGATGTCAACTGGGGTGAT. It yields the protein CASSDVNWGD. The entire CDR3 reads CASSDVNWGDEQYF.

With respect to this clone: Relative to the germline gene, one junction end is altered; a read error may explain this. The gene symbols are mouse symbols. The read is 4 residues too short to cover the CDR3 end, so that end is filled in from the germline J gene. V and J are TRBV13-1 and TRBJ2-7, with 8 nucleotides matching TRBD2. This CDR3 has 16 residues. Looked up from germline, CDR1 is NSHNY and CDR2 is SYGAGN. Incomplete CDR3 DNA: TGTGGCAGCAGTGATTACCTGACTGGGGACTCCTAT. Residues: CGSSDYLTGDSY. The CDR3 in full is CGSSDYLTGDSYEQYF.

In regard to this clone: Here the gene names and germline are mouse. The read ends 4 residues shy of where the CDR3 ends; the end is completed using the germline J gene. The sample carries other DNA sequences with the same CDR3. The rearrangement links TRBV13-3 to TRBJ2-5, with 8 bases matching TRBD1. CDR1 is NNHDY, CDR2 SYVADS, per germline. The CDR3 totals 13 residues. CDR3 DNA, as far as it was read: TGTGCCAGCAGAGACAGGGGTGGGGAC. It translates to CASRDRGGD. The entire CDR3 reads CASRDRGGDTQYF.

In the case of this clone: Gene names refer to mouse genes. The read terminates 4 residues ahead of where the CDR3 ends, so the germline J gene completes it. The chain recombines TRBV13-3 with TRBJ1-4; D not certain. V lost 0 bases to trimming and J lost 1 base, with 10 bases between them. The CDR3 runs to 16 residues. From germline, CDR1 is NNHDY and CDR2 SYVADS. CDR3 bases read: TGTGCCAGCAGTGATGCCACAGAGCCTTCCAACGAA. This gives the protein CASSDATEPSNE. The CDR3 in its entirety is CASSDATEPSNERLFF.

On this clone: The gene names given are mouse names. The read terminates 4 residues before the CDR3 end, so the remaining end is supplied by the germline J gene. This specimen includes other DNA sequences encoding the same CDR3. The chain carries TRBV19 and TRBJ2-7; weak D call: TRBD2 (6 bases). Trimming pared 5 bases from V and 0 bases from J, leaving 12 bases between. CDR3 size: 14 residues. Germline V gives CDR1 FNHDT, CDR2 SITEND (reference sequence). The CDR3 here is CASSVTGSSYEQYF. Partial CDR3 DNA: TGTGCCAGCAGCGTTACTGGGAGCTCCTAT.

This clone was counted a few times. Mouse germline and gene names are used. The observed sequence ends 4 residues before the CDR3 terminus, with the missing tail filled in from the germline J gene. This rearrangement joins TRBV31 to TRBJ1-2, with 7 bases that match TRBD1. V shed 5 bases, J shed 3 bases, and the junction held 3 bases outside the gene matches. This CDR3 has 12 residues. Germline V lookup: CDR1 GKSSPN, CDR2 SITVG. The part of the CDR3 DNA that was read is TGTGCCTGGGAGACAGGGCACTCC. Protein: CAWETGHS. The whole CDR3 is CAWETGHSDYTF.

Remarks on this clone: The genes and germline here are from mouse. The CDR3 is cut off 4 residues early in the read; its end comes from the germline J gene. The gene calls are TRBV13-3 and TRBJ2-2; no clear D gene. This CDR3 comprises 12 residues. Germline loops: CDR1 NNHDY, CDR2 SYVADS. This chain's CDR3 is CASSDGRGQLYF. The covered CDR3 bases are TGTGCCAGCAGTGATGGCAGGGGG.

On this clone itself: Any gene name here is a mouse gene name. Read coverage stops 4 residues before the CDR3 terminus; the germline J gene supplies the remainder. This sequence joins TRBV19 and TRBJ1-2; D is perhaps TRBD1 (5 bases). The CDR3 loop spans 13 amino acids. Germline CDR1 is FNHDT and CDR2 is SITEND (reference sequence). The DNA read from the CDR3 is TGTGCCAGCAGCCGGGACTGGGGGGGC. It encodes CASSRDWGG. The CDR3 reads in full as CASSRDWGGDYTF.